The rows below give T cell receptor beta chains drawn from one sample of a study of cytotoxic CD8 clonotypes in ibrutinib-treated CLL. This table comes from immunoSEQ multiplex PCR, and its TCRdb copy is limited to in-frame clones, with some not included. The data contain 75,000 to 90,000 clones, approximately 82% of them seen just once; the ten biggest clones take up roughly 35%. Sequenced material: PBMCs, taken after 24 months of ibrutinib treatment. The receptors here all came from a human donor with chronic lymphocytic leukemia. The CDR3 runs from the conserved cysteine through the conserved F or W. Fields, in order: V gene, clone size, J gene, D gene, CDR3 DNA, CDR3 protein. D genes are given only for firm matches. Some rows have no size entry. The others give once, few or many, or a class for an expanded clone.

TRBV5-4	few	TRBJ2-2	TRBD1	TGTGCCAGCAGCCGGGGACAGCTCACCGGGGAGCTGTTTTTT	CASSRGQLTGELFF
TRBV9	NA	TRBJ2-1	TRBD2	TGTGCCAGCAGCAAGATAGCGGGAGTGTCGTACAATGAGCAGTTCTTC	CASSKIAGVSYNEQFF
TRBV9	NA	TRBJ2-5	NA	TGTGCCAGCAGCGTTCGCGGCGGGAAACAAGAGACCCAGTACTTC	CASSVRGGKQETQYF
TRBV2	few	TRBJ2-5	NA	TGTGCCAGCAGTGGGCGGCTAGCGAGCCAAGAGACCCAGTACTTC	CASSGRLASQETQYF
TRBV7-6	NA	TRBJ1-5	NA	TGTGCCAGCAGCTTAGATTTCGGGGGGCCCCAGCATTTT	CASSLDFGGPQHF
TRBV7-2	NA	TRBJ2-7	NA	TGTGCCAGCAGTATCGCGGTGGGCTCCTACGAGCAGTACTTC	CASSIAVGSYEQYF
TRBV28	NA	TRBJ2-3	TRBD1	TGTGCCAGCAGTGGTAGGGGTGGGACAGGGAAAGATACGCAGTATTTT	CASSGRGGTGKDTQYF
TRBV14	NA	TRBJ1-5	NA	TGTGCCAGCAGCCGGTCTGGGGGGGCCCAGCATTTT	CASSRSGGAQHF
TRBV15	NA	TRBJ2-2	TRBD2	TGTGCCACCAGCAGAGATCGGACAGGGGCAAGCTGGACTAGCGGGAGAGTGCGCACCGGGGAGCTGTTTTTT	CATSRDRTGASWTSGRVRTGELFF
TRBV5-1	NA	TRBJ2-5	TRBD2	TGCGCCAGCAGCTTGATAGCGGGAGCCCGACAAGAGACCCAGTACTTC	CASSLIAGARQETQYF
TRBV18	NA	TRBJ2-1	NA	TGTGCCAGCTCACCGGCGGGACGTCCCTACAATGAGCAGTTCTTC	CASSPAGRPYNEQFF
TRBV6-1	NA	TRBJ2-1	NA	TGTGCCAGCAGTGAAGTCCGGGACATCTACAATGAGCAGTTCTTC	CASSEVRDIYNEQFF
TRBV5-1	NA	TRBJ1-4	NA	TGCGCCAGCTCCGCGGGGACTGCTAATGAAAAACTGTTTTTT	CASSAGTANEKLFF
TRBV2	NA	TRBJ1-3	NA	TGTGCCAGCACGGACCGGGGGACGAACACCATATATTTT	CASTDRGTNTIYF
TRBV5-1	NA	TRBJ2-5	NA	TGCGCCAGCAGCTTGTTGTCATCCCTAAAGACCCAGTACTTC	CASSLLSSLKTQYF
TRBV7-3	NA	TRBJ2-3	TRBD2	TGTGCCAGCACCACTAGCGGGAGAACAGATACGCAGTATTTT	CASTTSGRTDTQYF
TRBV5-6	NA	TRBJ2-2	NA	TGTGCCAGCAGCTTGGCATGGCGGAACACCGGGGAGCTGTTTTTT	CASSLAWRNTGELFF
TRBV19	NA	TRBJ1-1	NA	TGTGCCAGTAGTATAGGTGGAAGGGGTGAAGCTTTCTTT	CASSIGGRGEAFF
TRBV28	NA	TRBJ1-4	NA	TGTGCCAGCAGTCCGCTCTTACAGGGAGGAAAGGAAAAACTGTTTTTT	CASSPLLQGGKEKLFF
TRBV2	NA	TRBJ2-3	NA	TGTGCCAGTGAAGGACTGCCAGGTACGCAGTATTTT	CASEGLPGTQYF
TRBV28	NA	TRBJ2-1	TRBD2	TGTGCCAGCAATCGGTTAACTAGCGGGCTCTACAATGAGCAGTTCTTC	CASNRLTSGLYNEQFF
TRBV10-3	NA	TRBJ2-5	NA	TGTGCCATCAGTGAAGGGGCAGAGACCCAGTACTTC	CAISEGAETQYF
TRBV28	NA	TRBJ1-5	NA	TGTGCCAGCAGTCCACTCGATAGCGTCCTGAATCAGCCCCAGCATTTT	CASSPLDSVLNQPQHF
TRBV7-3	NA	TRBJ2-7	NA	TGTGCCAGCAGCCCACCGATACCCTACGAGCAGTACTTC	CASSPPIPYEQYF
TRBV29-1	NA	TRBJ2-7	NA	TGCAGCGGCAGCAGGGGTAATTCCTACGAGCAGTACTTC	CSGSRGNSYEQYF
TRBV5-5	NA	TRBJ2-7	NA	TGTGCCAGCAGCCTGACTAGGTCCTACGAGCAGTACTTC	CASSLTRSYEQYF
TRBV7-3	NA	TRBJ2-2	TRBD2	TGTGCCAGCAGCCTAGCGGGAGCTGGTACCGGGGAGCTGTTTTTT	CASSLAGAGTGELFF
TRBV7-6	once	TRBJ2-7	TRBD1	TGTGCCAGCAGCTTAGCGGGACAGGGCTACTCCTACGAGCAGTACTTC	CASSLAGQGYSYEQYF
TRBV6-1	NA	TRBJ2-7	NA	TGTGCCAGCCGACCGACAGGGAGGTACGAGCAGTACTTC	CASRPTGRYEQYF
TRBV10-3	NA	TRBJ2-7	TRBD2	TGTGCCATCAGTGAGTCGGGCGGGAGGGCCGGATACGAGCAGTACTTC	CAISESGGRAGYEQYF
TRBV14	NA	TRBJ2-7	NA	TGTGCCAGCAGCCAAGTACAGGGATGGGTGCAGTACTTC	CASSQVQGWVQYF
TRBV27	few	TRBJ2-1	TRBD1	TGTGCCAGCAGTTCCCGGGACAGGGAGGGGGATGAGCAGTTCTTC	CASSSRDREGDEQFF
TRBV15	NA	TRBJ1-4	NA	TGTGCCACCAGCAGAAACAGGGAACCCACTAATGAAAAACTGTTTTTT	CATSRNREPTNEKLFF
TRBV20-1	few	TRBJ1-2	NA	TGCAGTGCTTCTGCTAACTATGGCTACACCTTC	CSASANYGYTF
TRBV7-9	NA	TRBJ1-2	TRBD1	TGTGCCAGCAGCCAGGGGGGAAACTATGGCTACACCTTC	CASSQGGNYGYTF
TRBV11-2	NA	TRBJ2-2	NA	TGTGCCAGCAGCTTAGATGGGATGAACACCGGGGAGCTGTTTTTT	CASSLDGMNTGELFF
TRBV5-4	NA	TRBJ2-1	NA	TGTGCCAGCAGCCCGGACCGGTGGGACAATGAGCAGTTCTTC	CASSPDRWDNEQFF
TRBV2	NA	TRBJ2-1	TRBD2	TGTGCCAGCAGCCGCCTAGCGGGAGGAAAGGGTACGGGCAATGAGCAGTTCTTC	CASSRLAGGKGTGNEQFF
TRBV5-4	NA	TRBJ2-1	TRBD2	TGTGCCAGCAGCTTAGCGGGAGCTAACTACAATGAGCAGTTCTTC	CASSLAGANYNEQFF
TRBV5-1	NA	TRBJ2-7	TRBD2	TGCGCCAGCAGCGGCCCTGGGCTAGCGGGGGCCTACGAGCAGTACTTC	CASSGPGLAGAYEQYF
TRBV10-3	NA	TRBJ2-7	TRBD2	TGTGCCATCAGTGGGGGACTAGCGGGATACGAGCAGTACTTC	CAISGGLAGYEQYF
TRBV29-1	once	TRBJ2-7	TRBD1	TGCAGCGCTGGACAGGGGGTTGGCTACGAGCAGTACTTC	CSAGQGVGYEQYF
TRBV7-2	NA	TRBJ2-5	TRBD2	TGTGCCAGCAGCCTCCTAGGGACTAGCGGGGAGACCCAGTACTTC	CASSLLGTSGETQYF
TRBV27	NA	TRBJ2-2	NA	TGTGCCAGCAGTTTGAGGAACCCCGACTACGCGAACACCGGGGAGCTGTTTTTT	CASSLRNPDYANTGELFF
TRBV9	NA	TRBJ2-3	NA	TGTGCCAGCAGCGTAGATGGGCCCCCAGATACGCAGTATTTT	CASSVDGPPDTQYF
TRBV7-3	NA	TRBJ1-2	TRBD1	TGTGCCAGCAGCTCGGGACAGGGAGATGTTGGCTACACCTTC	CASSSGQGDVGYTF
TRBV7-6	NA	TRBJ2-7	NA	TGTGCCAGCAGCTTCGGCCCGGGCAGGGGTAGCTCCTACGAGCAGTACTTC	CASSFGPGRGSSYEQYF
TRBV28	NA	TRBJ2-1	NA	TGTGCCAGCAGTTTATGGGGCGCTCTGGGTGAGCAGTTCTTC	CASSLWGALGEQFF
TRBV5-4	NA	TRBJ2-1	TRBD1	TGTGCCAGCAGCGCGAAACAGGGGGCCACCTACAATGAGCAGTTCTTC	CASSAKQGATYNEQFF
TRBV9	NA	TRBJ2-1	TRBD2	TGTGCCAGCAGCGTAGAAAGCGGGAGCCATGAGCAGTTCTTC	CASSVESGSHEQFF
TRBV10-3	NA	TRBJ1-2	NA	TGTGCCATCAAGTTGGACAGATATAACTATGGCTACACCTTC	CAIKLDRYNYGYTF
TRBV6-1	few	TRBJ1-1	TRBD1	TGTGCCAGCAGTAAAGGGACAGGGGGTTTGAACACTGAAGCTTTCTTT	CASSKGTGGLNTEAFF
TRBV5-6	NA	TRBJ1-2	TRBD1	TGTGCCAGCAGCTCTGGGACAGGGGCGGATGGCTACACCTTC	CASSSGTGADGYTF
TRBV27	NA	TRBJ1-4	TRBD1	TGTGCCAGCAGAAGATGGACAGGGGGTCATGAAAAACTGTTTTTT	CASRRWTGGHEKLFF
TRBV6-4	NA	TRBJ1-1	NA	TGTGCCAGCAGGACAGGAGAGAACACTGAAGCTTTCTTT	CASRTGENTEAFF
TRBV27	NA	TRBJ2-7	TRBD1	TGTGCCAGCAGTATGAGGTGGGACAGGGGTTCGAACGAGCAGTACTTC	CASSMRWDRGSNEQYF
TRBV4-1	NA	TRBJ2-4	NA	TGCGCCAGCAGCCCAACTCAGGCAGAATTAGCCAAAAACATTCAGTACTTC	CASSPTQAELAKNIQYF
TRBV7-6	NA	TRBJ2-7	NA	TGTGCCAGCAGCTTTGGCAGGGGATCCTCCTACGAGCAGTACTTC	CASSFGRGSSYEQYF
TRBV29-1	NA	TRBJ2-5	TRBD1	TGCAGCGTTGAATGGACAGGGACCAGGACCCAGTACTTC	CSVEWTGTRTQYF
TRBV5-5	few	TRBJ2-5	TRBD2	TGTGCCAGCAGCTTGGAGGGCACTAGCGGGAGGGCCTCTAATCAAGAGACCCAGTACTTC	CASSLEGTSGRASNQETQYF